This TCR beta chain came from a study of blood T cell repertoires in COVID-19. Enrollees, roughly 18 to 90 years old, lived in 24 US areas. Participants' own reports of clinical history determined their cohort assignment. Methods used by the authors: Counts of nucleated cells, estimated from reference gene primer amplification, were obtained. Produced via immunoSEQ multiplex PCR; TCRdb's table is partial and in-frame only. V and J calls and clone size are copied from that table; D and trimming were computed from the DNA. The sample contains roughly 250,000 clones, around 88% of which appear only once. The germline V gene has CDR1 SGHVS and CDR2 FNYEAQ. The CDR3 runs 15 residues. The J segment lost 7 bases and the V segment lost 2 bases, leaving 8 bases of the junction unmatched.

The chain is built from TRBV7-6 and TRBJ2-7, with 10 bases lining up with TRBD2. The source of this sequence is a middle-aged woman with acute COVID-19. Sequenced sample: PBMCs or T cells enriched from blood (not recorded which). This CDR3 is CASSLFTSGTGEQYF. The CDR3, as DNA: TGTGCCAGCAGCTTATTTACTAGCGGGACGGGGGAGCAGTACTTC.